This TCR beta chain was captured by sequencing in a study of T cells in Graves' hyperthyroidism and ophthalmopathy. TCR beta CDR3 regions were amplified from RNA transcripts. The HTBI primer set was used in a first-round RT-PCR of the TCR CDR3. Via MiXCR, TCRdb re-called the multiplex PCR reads, giving one row per CDR3 protein. Here the sample spans about 270,000 distinct CDR3 sequences, approximately 23% being singletons. In this sample, this clonotype turned up a few times. Antigen unknown. General study points: Most clonotypes that expanded in the thyroid above 0.001 also showed up in blood.

The study excluded patients with uncontrolled infection, other autoimmune disease, pregnancy or lactation. Fresh peripheral blood, 10 ml, was the source of the PBMCs. This receptor was taken from a man younger than 45 with Graves' ophthalmopathy. Material: blood.

DNA for the CDR3: TGTGCCAGCAGCTACTCAGGCGGTGCTAATAATTCACCCCTCCACTTT. Protein sequence: CASSYSGGANNSPLHF. The V gene is TRBV11-3, the J gene TRBJ1-6; no clear D gene. Trimming took off 4 bases at V and 5 bases at J, with 15 bases between the two ends. This CDR3 spans 16 amino acids. Germline CDR1 SGHNT, CDR2 YENEEA.